The sequence of this T cell receptor (beta chain) was determined in a study of blood T cell repertoires in COVID-19. Study information: Sites in the United States, Italy and Spain provided acute and convalescent COVID-19 samples. T cells, B-cell-depleted T cells, or PBMCs provided the cDNA or gDNA that served as material.

Seattle patients were enrolled while actively infected and followed longitudinally. Germline V gene data show CDR1 as SGHRS and CDR2 as YFSETQ. The CDR3 has 15 amino acids. V gave up 4 bases and J gave up 7 bases; unmatched junction bases: 12. In the authors' methods: Amplifying reference gene primers gave estimates of nucleated cell counts. The protocol was immunoSEQ multiplex PCR, while the TCRdb copy is restricted to in-frame clones and leaves out a portion. The V and J calls and clone size are taken from that table; D and trimming were inferred from the DNA. The sample carries some 80,000 clones, about 85% recorded once.

Sequencing used peripheral blood. This clonotype originated in a man in his 60s with COVID-19, enrolled during active disease. The chain recombines TRBV5-1 with TRBJ1-2; 8 bases are a match to TRBD1. The CDR3 reads CASSEGSGGISGYTF. CDR3 DNA sequence: TGCGCCAGCAGCGAGGGTTCAGGGGGCATCAGTGGCTACACCTTC.